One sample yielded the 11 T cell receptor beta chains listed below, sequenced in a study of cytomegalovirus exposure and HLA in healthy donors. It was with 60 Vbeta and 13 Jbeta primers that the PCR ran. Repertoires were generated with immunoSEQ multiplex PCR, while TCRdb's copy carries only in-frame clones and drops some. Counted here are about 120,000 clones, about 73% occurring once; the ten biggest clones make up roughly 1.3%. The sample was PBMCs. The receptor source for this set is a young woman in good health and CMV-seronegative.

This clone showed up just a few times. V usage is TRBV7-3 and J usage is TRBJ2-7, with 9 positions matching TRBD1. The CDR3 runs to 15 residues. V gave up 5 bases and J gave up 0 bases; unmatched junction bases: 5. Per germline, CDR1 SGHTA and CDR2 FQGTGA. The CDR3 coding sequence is TGTGCCAGCAGCCCAGGACAGGGGAGCTCCTACGAGCAGTACTTC. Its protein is CASSPGQGSSYEQYF.

CDR3 in DNA: TGCGCCAGCAGCCCCAATGCGCTCTATGAGCAGTTCTTC. Translated, it gives CASSPNALYEQFF. The chain is built from TRBV4-1 and TRBJ2-1; D is ambiguous. Per germline, CDR1 MGHRA and CDR2 YSYEKL. The ends were cut back, 4 bases at V and 8 bases at J, with 12 bases in the middle. The CDR3 sequence is 13 residues long.

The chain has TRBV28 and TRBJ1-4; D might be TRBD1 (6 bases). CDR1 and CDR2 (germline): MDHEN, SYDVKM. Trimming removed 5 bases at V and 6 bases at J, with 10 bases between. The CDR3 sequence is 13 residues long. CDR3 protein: CASSEAGDEKLFF. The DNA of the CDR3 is TGTGCCAGCAGTGAAGCAGGGGATGAAAAACTGTTTTTT.

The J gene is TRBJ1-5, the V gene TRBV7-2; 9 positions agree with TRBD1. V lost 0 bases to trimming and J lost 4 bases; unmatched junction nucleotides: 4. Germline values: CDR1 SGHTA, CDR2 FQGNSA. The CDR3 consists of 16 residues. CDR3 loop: CASSLAPDRGNQPQHF. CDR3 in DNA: TGTGCCAGCAGCTTAGCGCCGGACAGGGGAAATCAGCCCCAGCATTTT.

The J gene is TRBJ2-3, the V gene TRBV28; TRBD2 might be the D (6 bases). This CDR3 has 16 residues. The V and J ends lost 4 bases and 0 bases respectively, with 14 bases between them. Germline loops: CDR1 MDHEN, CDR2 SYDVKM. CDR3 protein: CASSYGGILSTDTQYF. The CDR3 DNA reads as TGTGCCAGCAGTTACGGAGGGATCCTTAGCACAGATACGCAGTATTTT.

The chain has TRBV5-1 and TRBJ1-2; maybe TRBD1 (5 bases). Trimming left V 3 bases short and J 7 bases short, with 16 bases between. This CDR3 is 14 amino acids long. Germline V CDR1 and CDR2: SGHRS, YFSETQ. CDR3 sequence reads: CASSYRDSRRGYTF. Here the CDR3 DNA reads TGCGCCAGCAGCTATCGCGACAGCCGTCGTGGCTACACCTTC.

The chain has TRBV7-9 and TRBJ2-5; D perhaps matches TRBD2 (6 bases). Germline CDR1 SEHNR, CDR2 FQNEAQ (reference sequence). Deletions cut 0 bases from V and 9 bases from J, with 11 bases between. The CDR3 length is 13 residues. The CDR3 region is CASSLARLGAQYF. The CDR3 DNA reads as TGTGCCAGCAGCTTAGCGAGACTAGGGGCCCAGTACTTC.

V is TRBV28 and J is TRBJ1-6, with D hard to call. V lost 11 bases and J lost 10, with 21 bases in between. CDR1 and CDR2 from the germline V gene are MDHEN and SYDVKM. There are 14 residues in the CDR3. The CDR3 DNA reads TGTGCCGTCAACCGTTCGGGAGTATGGTCACCCCTCCACTTT. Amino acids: CAVNRSGVWSPLHF.

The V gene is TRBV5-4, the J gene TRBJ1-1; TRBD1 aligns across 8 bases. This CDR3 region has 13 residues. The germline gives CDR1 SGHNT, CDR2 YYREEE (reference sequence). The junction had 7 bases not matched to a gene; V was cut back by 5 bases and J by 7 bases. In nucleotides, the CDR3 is TGTGCCAGCAGTTACGTCGGGACAGGTGAAGCTTTCTTT. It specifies CASSYVGTGEAFF.

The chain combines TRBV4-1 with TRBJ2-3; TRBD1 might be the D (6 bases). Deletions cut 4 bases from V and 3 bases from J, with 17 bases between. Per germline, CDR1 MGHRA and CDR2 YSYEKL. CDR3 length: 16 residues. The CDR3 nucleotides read TGCGCCAGCAGCCCAGGGAACAGGGTCCTTACAGATACGCAGTATTTT. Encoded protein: CASSPGNRVLTDTQYF.

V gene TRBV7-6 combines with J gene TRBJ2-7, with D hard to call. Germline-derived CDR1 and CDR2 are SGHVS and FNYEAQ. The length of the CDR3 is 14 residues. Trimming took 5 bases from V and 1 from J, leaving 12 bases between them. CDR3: CASSPSSESYEQYF. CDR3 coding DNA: TGTGCCAGCAGCCCGTCCAGTGAATCCTACGAGCAGTACTTC.